The clone carrying this T cell receptor (beta chain) was picked up many times. What it recognizes is unknown. Time point in this sample: patch test 3, about 24 weeks after DPC sensitization. Treatment meaning: therapeutic diphenylcyclopropenone sensitization with weekly scalp DPC. The total RNA was obtained from whole blood that was not fractionated. This entry is derived from a study of human T cells and chemical hapten exposure. On the study more broadly: Sensitization applied 2% DPC to roughly 2 cm by roughly 2 cm of upper inner arm skin. Patch tests containing 0.01% DPC, applied to the upper back, were read at 6 days.

Findings of the study overall: Alopecia affecting every donor means their immune response may not match healthy people's. The study found that DPC sensitization did not change TCRs above 1 in 1000 frequency.

MiXCR, applied by TCRdb to the RACE reads, yields one record per CDR3 protein. This table holds some 39,000 distinct CDR3 sequences, 9% to 9.5% found once. The CDR3 covers 17 residues. V lost 1 base to trimming and J lost 4 bases, with 18 bases between them. The V gene's germline CDR1 is SEHNR and CDR2 FQNEAQ (reference sequence). The chain uses TRBV7-9 and TRBJ2-3; perhaps TRBD2 as D (6 bases). Sample: whole blood, taken in connection with sensitization to the hapten diphenylcyclopropenone (DPC). The origin of this receptor is a man aged 50-59 years with alopecia areata. Some clones in this sample may be carry-over from other donors' samples. CDR3 coding DNA: TGTGCCAGCAGCTTAGTGTCTACCGGGGGAGTTGCAGATACGCAGTATTTT. This codes for CASSLVSTGGVADTQYF.